Listed below are T cell receptor beta chains from one sample, sequenced in a study of blood T cell repertoires in COVID-19. The method was immunoSEQ multiplex PCR; TCRdb's version includes in-frame clones alone and lacks a portion of them. Of a few hundred thousand clones detected, approximately 89% appear once; the ten largest clones hold about 9.4%. Sequenced input: peripheral blood. Receptors were obtained from a woman in her seventies with COVID-19, enrolled during active disease. CDR3s include the opening cysteine and the closing phenylalanine or tryptophan. D genes are given only for firm matches. Expanded clones are given a class, and other clones once, few, many or no size at all.

V gene	clone size	D gene	J gene	CDR3 DNA	CDR3 protein
TRBV19	NA	TRBD1	TRBJ2-1	TGTGCCAGTAGAAACCCTGGGACAGGGTCCTCCAATGAGCAGTTCTTC	CASRNPGTGSSNEQFF
TRBV30	NA	TRBD2	TRBJ2-1	TGTGCCTGGAGTGCAGCTAGCGGGTTTTGGAATGAGCAGTTCTTC	CAWSAASGFWNEQFF
TRBV6-6	NA	TRBD2	TRBJ2-1	TGTGCCAGCAGTTACCTAGCGGGGGGGGACGGGCAGTTCTTC	CASSYLAGGDGQFF
TRBV9	NA	TRBD1	TRBJ2-3	TGTGCCAGCAGCTATCGACAGGGGGGAACAGATACGCAGTATTTT	CASSYRQGGTDTQYF
TRBV7-2	NA	TRBD1	TRBJ1-5	TGTGCCAGCAGCCAAAACGGACAGGGGAATAATCAGCCCCAGCATTTT	CASSQNGQGNNQPQHF
TRBV7-3	NA	NA	TRBJ2-3	TGTGCCAGCAGCAAAGGGGACTTCAGCACAGATACGCAGTATTTT	CASSKGDFSTDTQYF
TRBV10-3	few	NA	TRBJ1-4	TGTGCCATCAGTGGCGGGCCGGATGAAAAACTGTTTTTT	CAISGGPDEKLFF
TRBV7-9	NA	NA	TRBJ2-7	TGTGCCAGCAGCTTAGCCCCGGGACATCTCTACGAGCAGTACTTC	CASSLAPGHLYEQYF
TRBV18	NA	NA	TRBJ2-4	TGTGCCAGCTCACCAGAGGAAAACATTCAGTACTTC	CASSPEENIQYF
TRBV2	NA	TRBD2	TRBJ2-1	TGTGCCAGCATTTCTCCGGGACTAGCGGACTACAATGAGCAGTTCTTC	CASISPGLADYNEQFF
TRBV11-3	NA	TRBD1	TRBJ2-7	TGTGCCAGCAGCTTAGGTCGACAGGGTGGTTCTTACGAGCAGTACTTC	CASSLGRQGGSYEQYF
TRBV3-1/TRBV3-2	NA	NA	TRBJ1-6	TGTGCCAGCAGCCTTGGACAAGCAGCACCCCTCCACTTT	CASSLGQAAPLHF
TRBV30	NA	NA	TRBJ2-7	TGTGCCTGGAGTGCCCTAAAGTCCTACGAGCAGTACTTC	CAWSALKSYEQYF
TRBV4-2	NA	NA	TRBJ2-7	TGTGCCAGCAGCCAGGGCCTGACTAGCTCCTACGAGCAGTACTTC	CASSQGLTSSYEQYF
TRBV4-3	NA	NA	TRBJ2-3	TGCGCCAGCAGCCAAGAAGCGGCAGTCACAGATACGCAGTATTTT	CASSQEAAVTDTQYF
TRBV3-1/TRBV3-2	NA	NA	TRBJ1-2	TGTGCCAGCAGCCGAAGTTCGTCGGCGGAGGGCTACACCTTC	CASSRSSSAEGYTF
TRBV5-4	NA	TRBD1	TRBJ2-5	TGTGCCAGCAGCTCGGACCCGGGACAGGGCTTTGAGACCCAGTACTTC	CASSSDPGQGFETQYF
TRBV28	NA	NA	TRBJ1-5	TGTGCCAGCAGGCCCGGGGAGGGGAGGAGGCAGCCCCAGCATTTT	CASRPGEGRRQPQHF
TRBV7-7	once	NA	TRBJ2-3	TGTGCTAGCAGCTTAGGTCAGGGAAGCACAGATACGCAGTATTTT	CASSLGQGSTDTQYF
TRBV19	NA	NA	TRBJ1-2	TGTGCCAGTTCACAGGGAGACTATGGCTACACCTTC	CASSQGDYGYTF
TRBV30	NA	NA	TRBJ1-1	TGTGCCTGGATGGACTACCAGAACACTGAAGCTTTCTTT	CAWMDYQNTEAFF
TRBV30	NA	NA	TRBJ1-2	TGTGCCTGGCGAATGACAGTGAACTATGGCTACACCTTC	CAWRMTVNYGYTF
TRBV9	NA	TRBD2	TRBJ2-1	TGTGCCAGCAGCCTTACTAGCGGCAACGAGCAGTTCTTC	CASSLTSGNEQFF
TRBV28	NA	TRBD1	TRBJ1-1	TGTGCCAGCAGTCTTGCAGGGGGTCTTACTGAAGCTTTCTTT	CASSLAGGLTEAFF
TRBV28	NA	NA	TRBJ1-3	TGTGCCAGCAGTTCGACAAACTCTGGAAACACCATATATTTT	CASSSTNSGNTIYF
TRBV4-2	NA	NA	TRBJ2-5	TGTGCCAGCAGCCAAGGAGGGCAGGGGGGAGAGACCCAGTACTTC	CASSQGGQGGETQYF
TRBV6-2/TRBV6-3	NA	TRBD2	TRBJ2-1	TGTGCCAGCAGCCCACTAGCGGGAGGGCCCAATGAGCAGTTCTTC	CASSPLAGGPNEQFF
TRBV7-2	NA	TRBD1	TRBJ1-5	TGTGCCAGCAGCCCCGCAGGGACAGGGACCCAGCCCCAGCATTTT	CASSPAGTGTQPQHF
TRBV7-3	NA	NA	TRBJ1-2	TGTGCCAGCAGCCGAGAGGAGGTATCGACTGGCTACACCTTC	CASSREEVSTGYTF
TRBV3-1/TRBV3-2	NA	TRBD2	TRBJ2-5	TGTGCCAGCAGCCAGCTAGCGGGAGTCGGAGAGACCCAGTACTTC	CASSQLAGVGETQYF
TRBV6-4	once	NA	TRBJ2-2	TGTGCCAGCAGTGCAGGGATCACCGGGGAGCTGTTTTTT	CASSAGITGELFF
TRBV7-2	NA	TRBD2	TRBJ2-7	TGTGCCAGCAGCAACGGACTAGCGGGGGAACCCTACGAGCAGTACTTC	CASSNGLAGEPYEQYF